These 21 T cell receptor beta chains originate from one sample sequenced in a study of blood T cell dynamics during melanoma immunotherapy. Sequenced by immunoSEQ multiplex PCR; TCRdb stores in-frame clones only, minus some. Of about 16,000 clones in the sample, roughly nine tenths are singletons; the top ten hold approximately 7.8%. As for time point: week 3, after first cycle of checkpoint inhibitor. The sequences come from blood, collected from a patient treated with checkpoint blockade. These receptors all come from a human donor with melanoma.

This clone is medium-sized by share. The chain recombines TRBV11-1 with TRBJ2-5; the match to TRBD1 covers 10 bases. V lost 5 bases to trimming and J lost 4 bases; unmatched junction nucleotides: 1. The CDR3 covers 13 residues. Per germline, CDR1 SGHAT and CDR2 FQDESV (reference sequence). Here the CDR3 DNA reads TGTGCCAGCAGCGGGGACAGGGGAGAGACCCAGTACTTC. Translated, it gives CASSGDRGETQYF.

J is TRBJ2-3 and V is TRBV20-1; D not resolved. This CDR3 has 10 residues. Trimming left V 5 bases short and J 1 base short, with 1 base between. Germline V gene lookup returns CDR1 DFQATT and CDR2 SNEGSKA (reference sequence). The CDR3 DNA reads TGCAGTGCTCGCACAGATACGCAGTATTTT. Its protein product is CSARTDTQYF.

CDR3 region: CASSQDGPGSSYNEQFF. The CDR3 nucleotides read TGCGCCAGCAGCCAAGATGGCCCGGGGAGCTCCTACAATGAGCAGTTCTTC. The chain couples TRBV4-3 to TRBJ2-1, with TRBD2 as a possible D gene (5 bases). Germline loops: CDR1 LGHNA, CDR2 YSLEER. V dropped 0 bases and J dropped 0 bases, with 12 bases sitting between them. The CDR3 length is 17 residues.

The chain joins TRBV7-2 to TRBJ1-5, with D possibly matching TRBD1 (6 bases). Germline V gene data show CDR1 as SGHTA and CDR2 as FQGNSA. V was clipped by 3 bases and J by 7 bases, with 10 bases between them. This CDR3 has 13 residues. CDR3 residues: CASSLGGQQPQHF. CDR3 coding DNA: TGTGCCAGCAGCTTGGGGGGGCAACAGCCCCAGCATTTT.

This chain connects TRBV5-1 to TRBJ2-1; the D is unclear. The germline V and J ends were trimmed by 0 bases and 7 bases, with 2 bases remaining between them. From germline, CDR1 is SGHRS and CDR2 YFSETQ. The CDR3 has 11 amino acids. CDR3 nucleotides: TGCGCCAGCAGCTTGGAAAATGAGCAGTTCTTC. Protein: CASSLENEQFF.

The table lists this clone with a few counts. The chain joins TRBV4-3 to TRBJ2-1; 10 nucleotides line up with TRBD2. With V trimmed by 1 base and J by 12 bases, 15 bases remained unmatched. CDR3 size: 17 residues. Germline V gene data show CDR1 as LGHNA and CDR2 as YSLEER. CDR3 coding DNA: TGCGCCAGCAGCCAAGCGGACTCGAGCGGGAGGGCCTTGCGGCAGTTCTTC. This encodes CASSQADSSGRALRQFF.

This clone was detected only a few times. The chain combines TRBV2 with TRBJ1-1; TRBD1 might be the D (5 bases). Germline-derived CDR1 and CDR2 are SNHLY and FYNNEI. Between the trimmed V and J ends, which lost 6 bases and 2 bases, there was a span of 16 bases. The CDR3 has 15 amino acids. CDR3 region: CASRARDGQNTEAFF. The CDR3, as DNA: TGTGCCAGCAGAGCTCGGGACGGCCAAAACACTGAAGCTTTCTTT.

The chain carries TRBV7-2 and TRBJ2-5; 8 nucleotides match TRBD2. Germline CDR1 SGHTA, CDR2 FQGNSA. CDR3 length equals 15 residues. J was trimmed by 5 bases and V by 5 bases; bases with no gene match: 10. The CDR3 loop reads CASSPSSGSGETQYF. As DNA, the CDR3 is TGTGCCAGCAGCCCCTCCAGCGGGAGTGGGGAGACCCAGTACTTC.

The V gene is TRBV6-4, the J gene TRBJ1-5; D may be TRBD1 (5 bases). The CDR3 consists of 19 residues. Germline-derived CDR1 and CDR2 are MRHNA and SNTAGT. The V and J ends lost 0 bases and 4 bases respectively, with 22 bases between them. CDR3 in amino acids: CASSDSRQGGDTDNQPQHF. The CDR3 DNA reads as TGTGCCAGCAGTGACTCGAGGCAGGGAGGAGACACCGATAATCAGCCCCAGCATTTT.

This chain links TRBV7-2 with TRBJ1-6; D is unresolved. The V and J ends lost 4 bases and 3 bases respectively, with 13 bases between them. The CDR3 covers 16 residues. Germline CDR1 and CDR2: SGHTA and FQGNSA. Here the CDR3 DNA reads TGTGCCAGCAGCTCCCAGCCCTCACGCTATAATTCACCCCTCCACTTT. Protein: CASSSQPSRYNSPLHF.

The gene calls are TRBV7-9 and TRBJ2-3; TRBD1 aligns across 8 bases. CDR1 is SEHNR and CDR2 is FQNEAQ in the germline V gene (reference sequence). The junction had 6 bases not matched to a gene; V was cut back by 5 bases and J by 2 bases. CDR3 length: 15 amino acids. The CDR3 spells CASSAQGATTDTQYF. CDR3 sequence (DNA): TGTGCCAGCAGCGCGCAGGGGGCGACCACAGATACGCAGTATTTT.

The chain combines TRBV2 with TRBJ2-6, with 8 bases aligning to TRBD2. Germline lookup yields CDR1 SNHLY and CDR2 FYNNEI. This CDR3 spans 16 amino acids. The J segment lost 3 bases and the V segment lost 5 bases, leaving 6 bases of the junction unmatched. DNA for the CDR3: TGTGCCAGCAGTTTTACTAGCGGCTTTGGGGCCAACGTCCTGACTTTC. It translates to CASSFTSGFGANVLTF.

The V gene is TRBV5-4, the J gene TRBJ2-2; the D gene could be TRBD1 or TRBD2 (5 bases each). Trimming took 0 bases from V and 4 from J, leaving 10 bases between them. This CDR3 is built from 15 residues. The germline V gene has CDR1 SGHNT and CDR2 YYREEE (reference sequence). The CDR3 region is CASSLVRGGTGELFF. CDR3 sequence (DNA): TGTGCCAGCAGCTTGGTACGGGGCGGCACCGGGGAGCTGTTTTTT.

This clone has only a few counts. The chain couples TRBV27 to TRBJ2-1; D gene unclear. This CDR3 contains 13 residues. With 3 bases removed from V and 7 bases from J, the gap between germline ends came to 10 bases. Germline V CDR1 and CDR2: MNHEY, SMNVEV (reference sequence). CDR3 nucleotides: TGTGCCAGCAGTTTTGGTGGCGGAAATGAGCAGTTCTTC. It yields the protein CASSFGGGNEQFF.

The rearrangement links TRBV28 to TRBJ1-2, with TRBD1 matching over 8 bases. The CDR3 sequence is 17 residues long. Germline V CDR1 and CDR2: MDHEN, SYDVKM. Unmatched junction bases numbered 12, after V lost 2 bases and J lost 4 bases. The CDR3 coding sequence is TGTGCCAGCAGTTTAGGGGTCGGGACAGGAGGACGCTATGGCTACACCTTC. This codes for CASSLGVGTGGRYGYTF.

CDR3 amino acids: CAWRASGSTNTQYF. The DNA for the CDR3 is TGTGCCTGGAGGGCTAGCGGGAGTACAAATACGCAGTATTTT. The chain combines TRBV30 with TRBJ2-3, with 10 bases matching TRBD2. Germline CDR1 is GTSNPN and CDR2 is SVGIG (reference sequence). The CDR3 length is 14 residues. With V trimmed by 3 bases and J by 7 bases, 7 bases remained unmatched.

The rearrangement links TRBV15 to TRBJ2-7, with TRBD1 matching over 8 bases. The germline gives CDR1 LNHNV, CDR2 YYDKDF (reference sequence). This CDR3 has 15 residues. The V segment lost 2 bases and the J segment 4 bases; nucleotides outside the gene matches: 7. The CDR3 sequence is CATSRTRDRYYEQYF. Here the CDR3 DNA reads TGTGCCACCAGCAGAACTCGGGACAGGTATTACGAGCAGTACTTC.

The chain carries TRBV11-1 and TRBJ2-3; unclear D gene. The CDR3 spans 16 residues. The germline V gene encodes CDR1 SGHAT and CDR2 FQDESV (reference sequence). V was cut by 4 bases and J by 0 bases, with 14 bases left in between. The CDR3 nucleotides read TGTGCCAGCAGCTCCGACCTTCCCGCTAGCACAGATACGCAGTATTTT. This encodes CASSSDLPASTDTQYF.

This sequence joins TRBV2 and TRBJ2-3, with D unclear. CDR1 and CDR2 from the germline V gene are SNHLY and FYNNEI. The CDR3 contains 12 residues. Trimming left V 8 bases short and J 2 bases short, with 8 bases between. The CDR3 bases are TGTGCCAGCCGGAGTTCCACAGATACGCAGTATTTT. Its translation is CASRSSTDTQYF.

The rearrangement links TRBV28 to TRBJ2-5; D gene unclear. Trimming shortened V by 3 bases and J by 6 bases, and 8 bases separated the two germline ends. The CDR3 length is 12 residues. From germline, CDR1 is MDHEN and CDR2 SYDVKM. CDR3 DNA sequence: TGTGCCAGCAGTTTGAAACGTCAGACCCAGTACTTC. Protein: CASSLKRQTQYF.

The V gene is TRBV7-9, the J gene TRBJ1-2, with a weak D call TRBD1 (5 bases). The CDR3 runs 16 residues. Germline V CDR1 and CDR2: SEHNR, FQNEAQ (reference sequence). Deletions cut 2 bases from V and 1 base from J, with 14 bases between. The CDR3 nucleotides read TGTGCCAGCAGCTTATTTGGGGCAGACCATAACTATGGCTACACCTTC. This codes for CASSLFGADHNYGYTF.